Presented here are 3 T cell receptor beta chains from one specimen sequenced in a study of blood T cells in healthy people across ages. The second PCR ran about 6 to 11 cycles with a sample-barcoded 5' primer and J-beta primers. One entry per CDR3 protein, called by TCRdb with MiXCR from the 5' RACE reads. Of about 1,400,000 distinct CDR3 sequences listed, roughly 40% are singletons. The specimen was blood. These receptors were obtained from a woman aged 18-29 years in good health.

The chain links TRBV6-5 to TRBJ2-1, with 7 bases that match TRBD2. Germline V lookup: CDR1 MNHEY, CDR2 SVGAGI. The CDR3 covers 17 residues. V trimming: 0 bases; J trimming: 0 bases; junction bases outside the gene matches: 5. CDR3 nucleotide sequence: TGTGCCAGCAGTTACTCGACCAGGACTAGCTCCTACAATGAGCAGTTCTTC. Translation: CASSYSTRTSSYNEQFF.

The gene calls are TRBV20-1 and TRBJ1-1; D possibly corresponds to TRBD1 (6 bases). Trimming removed 4 bases at V and 4 bases at J, with 19 bases between. The CDR3 consists of 15 residues. Germline assignment: CDR1 DFQATT and CDR2 SNEGSKA (reference sequence). The CDR3 region is CSAKPQGRGGTEAFF. The CDR3 nucleotides read TGCAGTGCTAAGCCACAGGGAAGGGGTGGCACTGAAGCTTTCTTT.

V gene TRBV25-1 combines with J gene TRBJ1-2; 7 bases align to TRBD1. The CDR3 covers 13 residues. The germline gives CDR1 MGHDK, CDR2 SYGVNS. With 11 bases clipped from V and 1 base from J, the junction kept 7 bases outside the gene matches. This CDR3 reads CAEDRRSNYGYTF. The CDR3 nucleotides are TGTGCCGAGGACAGGAGAAGTAACTATGGCTACACCTTC.